This record concerns one TCR beta chain sequence. This sample was taken from a study of blood T cell repertoires in COVID-19. Study processing details: Amplification of reference gene primers was used by the study to estimate nucleated cell counts. Using immunoSEQ multiplex PCR, the repertoire was profiled, and TCRdb retains in-frame clones only, with some absent. V, J and clone size derive from that table, while D and trimming were established from the DNA sequence. The sample lists about 170,000 clones, about 83% seen once, with around 3.6% in the top ten. The CDR3 totals 15 residues. Germline values: CDR1 LNHDA, CDR2 SQIVND (reference sequence). Losses at the gene ends were 7 bases for V and 9 bases for J; bases not matched to a gene: 8. Participants were aged roughly 18 to 89 years from about 25 US areas. Categorization into cohorts depended on clinical history that participants reported.

The chain uses TRBV19 and TRBJ2-1; TRBD2 matches 14 bases. The TCR was taken from a woman between 45 and 65 years old in a cohort exposed to, infected with or recovered from COVID-19 (not recorded which). Sequencing used PBMCs or T cells enriched from blood (not recorded which). The CDR3 bases are TGTGCCAGTACCCGACTAGCGGGGGGGCCAGGTGAGCAGTTCTTC. Amino acid sequence: CASTRLAGGPGEQFF.